This T cell receptor (beta chain) was sequenced for a study of CD8+ T cells in alopecia areata. Study outcomes and limitations: In lesional scalp, particularly from alopecia totalis/universalis, clonality was higher than in normal scalp.

V lost 8 bases and J lost 6; bases outside the gene matches: 11. CDR3 length: 14 residues. The V gene's germline CDR1 is SGHRS and CDR2 YFSETQ. In this sample, this clone turned up a few times. Its cognate antigen is unknown. RNA, once extracted, was reverse transcribed into cDNA for use as the sequencing template. Profiled with immunoSEQ multiplex PCR; TCRdb holds only in-frame clones, not every one. This sample yields 100,000 to 150,000 clones, of which 58% are seen a single time; roughly 4.5% belongs to the top ten. The rearrangement links TRBV5-1 to TRBJ2-4, with 7 bases lining up with TRBD1. This specimen was CD4+ T cells sorted from blood, taken at week 0. The TCR was taken from a human donor with alopecia areata. CDR3 in amino acids: CASTSDRVGNIQYF. CDR3 nucleotides: TGCGCCAGTACATCCGACAGGGTGGGAAACATTCAGTACTTC.